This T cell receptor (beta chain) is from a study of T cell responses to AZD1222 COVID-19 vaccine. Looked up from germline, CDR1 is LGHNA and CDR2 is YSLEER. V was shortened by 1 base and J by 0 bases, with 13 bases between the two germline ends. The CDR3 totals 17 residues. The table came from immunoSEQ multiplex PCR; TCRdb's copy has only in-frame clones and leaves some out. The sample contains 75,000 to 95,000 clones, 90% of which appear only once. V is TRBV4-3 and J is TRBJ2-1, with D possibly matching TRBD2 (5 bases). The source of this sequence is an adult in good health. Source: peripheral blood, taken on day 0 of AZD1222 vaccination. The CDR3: CASSQARQRYSYNEQFF. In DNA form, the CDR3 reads TGCGCCAGCAGCCAAGCCCGGCAGCGGTACTCCTACAATGAGCAGTTCTTC.